This T cell receptor (beta chain) was retrieved from a study of blood T cell repertoires in COVID-19. Study information: Specimens from acute and convalescent COVID-19 originated in the United States, Italy and Spain. PBMCs, B-cell-depleted T cells, or T cells provided the cDNA or gDNA that made up the material.

The CDR3 covers 15 residues. V shed 4 bases, J shed 7 bases, and the junction held 7 bases outside the gene matches. Germline CDR1 reads SEHNR; CDR2 reads FQNEAQ (reference sequence). In the source study's methods: Reference gene primer amplification in the assay estimated nucleated cell counts. Libraries were prepared by immunoSEQ multiplex PCR; TCRdb keeps only in-frame clonotypes and omits some of them. The V and J calls and clone size come from that table; D and trimming were worked out from the DNA. The sample shows 150,000 to 200,000 clones, roughly 80% of them seen only once. Enrollees, about 18 to 89 years old, lived in 25 or so US areas.

Sequencing was carried out using PBMCs or T cells enriched from blood (not recorded which). The sequence came from a woman between 55 and 75 years old with acute COVID-19. The V call is TRBV7-9, the J call TRBJ2-1; 10 nucleotides align to TRBD1. The CDR3 loop reads CASSSGQGGTNEQFF. DNA of the CDR3: TGTGCCAGCAGCTCCGGACAGGGGGGAACTAATGAGCAGTTCTTC.